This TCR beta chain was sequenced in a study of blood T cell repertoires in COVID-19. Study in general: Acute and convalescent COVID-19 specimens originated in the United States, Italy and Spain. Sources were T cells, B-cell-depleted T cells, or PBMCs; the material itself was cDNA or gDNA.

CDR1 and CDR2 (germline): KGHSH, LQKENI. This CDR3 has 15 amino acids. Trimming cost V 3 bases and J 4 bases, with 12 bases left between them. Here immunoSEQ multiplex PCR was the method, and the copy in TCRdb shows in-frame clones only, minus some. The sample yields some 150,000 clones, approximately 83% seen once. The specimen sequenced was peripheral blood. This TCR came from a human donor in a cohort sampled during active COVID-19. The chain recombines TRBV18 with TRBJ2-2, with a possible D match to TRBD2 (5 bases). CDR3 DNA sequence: TGTGCCAGCTCACCGAGAGGGTCGGGCACCGGGGAGCTGTTTTTT. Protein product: CASSPRGSGTGELFF.